This T cell receptor (beta chain) stems from a study of cytomegalovirus exposure and HLA in healthy donors. Looking at the study overall: The 90 to 150 validation repertoires, a later analysis reported, used the same platform as the approximately 730 repertoires from the first cohort. Study-level points and caveats: Specific recognition of CMV antigens was confirmed in vitro for a few chains (all CMV-associated). Clusters of TCRs from the first cohort tended to co-occur in the 120 or so validation repertoires (as a later analysis found). Cytomegalovirus-associated status was assigned to about 180 TCR beta chains.

To note about this clone: The target antigen is unknown.

The V end was cut by 0 bases, the J end by 0 bases, with 13 bases between. This CDR3 is 17 amino acids long. CDR1 SGHRS and CDR2 YFSETQ come from the germline V gene. The method was immunoSEQ multiplex PCR; TCRdb's version includes in-frame clones alone and lacks a portion of them. The sample comprises over 150,000 clones, more than 80% of which are singletons, and around 3% rests with the top ten. The clonotype was recovered from a woman aged 18-29 years in good health and CMV-seropositive. The chain joins TRBV5-1 to TRBJ1-3; D is unresolved. Source material: PBMCs. The CDR3 region is CASSLAGVPGSGNTIYF. The DNA of the CDR3 is TGCGCCAGCAGCTTGGCCGGGGTTCCGGGCTCTGGAAACACCATATATTTT.